This T cell receptor (beta chain) was identified in a study of neoadjuvant anti-PD-1 for oral cavity cancer. Trimming shortened V by 1 base and J by 7 bases, and 16 bases separated the two germline ends. The CDR3 is 16 residues long. The V gene's germline CDR1 is SGHVS and CDR2 FQNEAQ. Described time point: after neoadjuvant nivolumab, at surgical resection. Only in-frame clones appear in the TCRdb table, and some are missing; sequencing was by immunoSEQ multiplex PCR. The sample has tens of thousands of clones, approximately 87% seen once; the top ten hold 2.5% to 3%. Sample: PBMCs, taken after nivolumab (anti-PD-1) treatment. The sequence was collected from a person between 40 and 85 years old with oral cavity squamous cell carcinoma. This chain links TRBV7-8 with TRBJ1-4; D unresolved. The CDR3 spells CASSLVGLYGVEKLFF. CDR3 nucleotide sequence: TGTGCCAGCAGCTTAGTAGGGCTATATGGGGTTGAAAAACTGTTTTTT.